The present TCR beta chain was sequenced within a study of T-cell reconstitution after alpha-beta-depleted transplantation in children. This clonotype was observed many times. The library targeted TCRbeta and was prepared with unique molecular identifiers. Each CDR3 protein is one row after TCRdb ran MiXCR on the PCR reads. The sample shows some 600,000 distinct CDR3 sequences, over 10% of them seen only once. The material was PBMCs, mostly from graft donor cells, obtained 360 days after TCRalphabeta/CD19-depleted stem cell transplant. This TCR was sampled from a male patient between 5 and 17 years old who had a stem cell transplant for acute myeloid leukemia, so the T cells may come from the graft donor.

The CDR3 DNA sequence: TGCGCCAGCAGCTTACGCCGGGTGGGAAACTCCTACGAGCAGTACTTC. Amino acids: CASSLRRVGNSYEQYF. This chain uses TRBV5-1 with TRBJ2-7; D is ambiguous. Germline loops: CDR1 SGHRS, CDR2 YFSETQ. V shed 2 bases and J shed 0 bases, with 15 bases lying between them. The CDR3 has 16 residues.